The 12 T cell receptor beta chains given below trace back to one sample, sequenced in a study of blood T cell repertoires in COVID-19. The protocol was immunoSEQ multiplex PCR, while the TCRdb copy is restricted to in-frame clones and leaves out a portion. Here the sample spans 210,000 or so clones, 90% being singletons. Sample: peripheral blood. The source is a man aged 45 to 65 with acute or convalescent COVID-19.

J is TRBJ2-3 and V is TRBV4-1; 7 bases fit TRBD2. Germline-derived CDR1 and CDR2 are MGHRA and YSYEKL. This CDR3 comprises 18 residues. V lost 2 bases to trimming and J lost 4 bases; unmatched junction nucleotides: 15. The CDR3 sequence is CASSQREGTNKLADTQYF. The CDR3 nucleotides read TGCGCCAGCAGCCAAAGAGAAGGGACTAACAAACTGGCAGATACGCAGTATTTT.

This chain connects TRBV10-3 to TRBJ2-1; 10 nucleotides agree with TRBD1. This CDR3 has 19 residues. Trimming removed 0 bases from V and 8 bases from J; junction bases left unmatched: 16. In germline, CDR1 is ENHRY, CDR2 SYGVKD. As DNA, the CDR3 is TGTGCCATCAGTGAGTCCTTTCGGACCGGGACAGGGGCTGACGATGAGCAGTTCTTC. Translated: CAISESFRTGTGADDEQFF.

This sequence joins TRBV7-2 and TRBJ2-5; D is perhaps TRBD2 (6 bases). V was trimmed by 4 bases and J by 5 bases, leaving 14 bases between them. Germline assignment: CDR1 SGHTA and CDR2 FQGNSA. The CDR3 covers 14 residues. The CDR3 coding sequence is TGTGCCAGCAGCTCTGAGGGAGGTTCGGAGACCCAGTACTTC. Its protein product is CASSSEGGSETQYF. The variable domain in full, with the rest retrieved from reference TRBV7-2 and TRBJ2-5, is GAGVSQSPSNKVTEKGKDVELRCDPISGHTALYWYRQSLGQGLEFLIYFQGNSAPDKSGLPSDRFSAERTGGSVSTLTIQRTQQEDSAVYLCASSSEGGSETQYFGPGTRLLVL.

The genes are TRBV19 and TRBJ1-5; D possibly corresponds to TRBD1 (5 bases). CDR1 and CDR2 (germline): LNHDA, SQIVND (reference sequence). Trimming cost V 9 bases and J 3 bases, with 15 bases left between them. This CDR3 region has 14 residues. CDR3 loop: CASSRVANNQPQHF. In DNA form, the CDR3 reads TGTGCCAGCAGCAGGGTGGCGAACAATCAGCCCCAGCATTTT.

The chain carries TRBV7-9 and TRBJ2-1; D possibly corresponds to TRBD1 (5 bases). Per the germline V gene, CDR1 is SEHNR and CDR2 is FQNEAQ (reference sequence). Trimming took 5 bases from V and 7 from J, leaving 9 bases between them. The CDR3 is 12 residues long. The CDR3 here is CASSGAGNEQFF. The CDR3 DNA sequence: TGTGCCAGCAGCGGGGCTGGTAATGAGCAGTTCTTC.

The chain recombines TRBV27 with TRBJ1-2, with a weak D call TRBD1 (5 bases). Germline V lookup: CDR1 MNHEY, CDR2 SMNVEV (reference sequence). There are 16 residues in the CDR3. With 5 bases removed from V and 5 bases from J, the gap between germline ends came to 21 bases. The CDR3 spells CASSPTKALGGYGYTF. DNA of the CDR3: TGTGCCAGCAGTCCGACCAAAGCATTGGGGGGATATGGCTACACCTTC.

J is TRBJ2-3 and V is TRBV25-1, with D possibly TRBD2 on 6 matching bases. The CDR3 sequence is 16 residues long. Looked up from germline, CDR1 is MGHDK and CDR2 is SYGVNS. V was trimmed by 0 bases and J by 3 bases, leaving 13 bases between them. DNA for the CDR3: TGTGCCAGCAGTGAATATTGGCAGGGAGGTACAGATACGCAGTATTTT. It encodes CASSEYWQGGTDTQYF.

This clone has only one observation. CDR3: CASSPPTGGEQYV. CDR3 nucleotide sequence: TGTGCCAGCAGTCCCCCCACAGGGGGCGAGCAGTACGTC. The rearrangement joins TRBV28 to TRBJ2-7; 8 bases map to TRBD1. The trim removed 5 bases at V and 6 bases at J, leaving 6 bases unmatched. CDR1 is MDHEN, CDR2 SYDVKM, per germline. This CDR3 contains 13 residues.

The chain combines TRBV28 with TRBJ1-1; 7 bases are a match to TRBD1. With V trimmed by 6 bases and J by 4 bases, 8 bases remained unmatched. Germline CDR1 reads MDHEN; CDR2 reads SYDVKM. The CDR3 totals 14 residues. The CDR3 spells CASSRQGGITEAFF. CDR3 in DNA: TGTGCCAGCAGCCGACAGGGAGGTATCACTGAAGCTTTCTTT.

V gene TRBV6-5 combines with J gene TRBJ1-2; unclear D gene. The germline V and J ends were trimmed by 0 bases and 1 base, with 6 bases remaining between them. The CDR3 is 14 amino acids. The germline V gene has CDR1 MNHEY and CDR2 SVGAGI. The CDR3 DNA reads TGTGCCAGCAGTTACTCTCAGAATAACTATGGCTACACCTTC. It translates to CASSYSQNNYGYTF.

V usage is TRBV5-1 and J usage is TRBJ2-2; TRBD1 matches 10 bases. Trimming at V came to 4 bases and at J to 9 bases, leaving 9 bases not matched to a gene. Germline loops: CDR1 SGHRS, CDR2 YFSETQ. The CDR3 is made up of 15 amino acids. CDR3 DNA: TGCGCCAGCAGCGGAGGGACAGGGGTTATCCGGGAGCTGTTTTTT. Its translation: CASSGGTGVIRELFF. The entire variable domain, with the rest obtained from reference TRBV5-1 and TRBJ2-2, is as follows: KAGVTQTPRYLIKTRGQQVTLSCSPISGHRSVSWYQQTPGQGLQFLFEYFSETQRNKGNFPGRFSGRQFSNSRSEMNVSTLELGDSALYLCASSGGTGVIRELFFGEGSRLTVL.

This chain links TRBV7-8 with TRBJ2-3, with 15 bases lining up with TRBD2. In germline, CDR1 is SGHVS, CDR2 FQNEAQ. The junction had 9 bases not matched to a gene; V was cut back by 0 bases and J by 5 bases. The CDR3 is made up of 19 amino acids. This CDR3 is CASSLAGTSGGRVVDTQYF. The DNA for the CDR3 is TGTGCCAGCAGCTTAGCAGGGACTAGCGGGGGGCGGGTCGTAGATACGCAGTATTTT.